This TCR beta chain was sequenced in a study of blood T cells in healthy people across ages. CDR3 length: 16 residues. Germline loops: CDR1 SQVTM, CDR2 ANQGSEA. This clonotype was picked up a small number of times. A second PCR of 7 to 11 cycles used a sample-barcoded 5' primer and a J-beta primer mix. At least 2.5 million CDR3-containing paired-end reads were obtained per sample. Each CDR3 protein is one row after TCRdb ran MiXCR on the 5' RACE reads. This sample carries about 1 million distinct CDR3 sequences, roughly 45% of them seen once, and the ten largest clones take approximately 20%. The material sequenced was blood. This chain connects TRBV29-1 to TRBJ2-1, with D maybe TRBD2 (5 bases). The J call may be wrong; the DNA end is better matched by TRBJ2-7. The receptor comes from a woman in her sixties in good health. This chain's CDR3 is CSVESAGLGSYNEQYF. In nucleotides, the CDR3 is TGCAGCGTTGAATCTGCGGGCCTGGGGTCCTACAATGAGCAGTACTTC.